What follows describes a single TCR beta chain. Its specificity is unknown. Clones were read by immunoSEQ multiplex PCR, and TCRdb kept only the in-frame ones, dropping some. The sample holds tens of thousands of clones, about 87% seen once. This sample is drawn from a study of OX40 agonist ivuxolimab in advanced cancers. About the research overall: Every 2 weeks, patients got intravenous ivuxolimab at one of six dose levels (0.01-10 mg/kg). Participants averaged approximately 60 years of age (range 23 to 79) and were roughly 83% male. Broader study findings: No determination was made of the antigen specificity of the expanded peripheral T cells. Clonal expansion from baseline to week 6 occurred in both CD4+ and CD8+ T cells.

V was pared by 0 bases and J by 0 bases, with 9 bases between. Germline CDR1 MRHNA, CDR2 SNTAGT. There are 15 residues in the CDR3. The TCR comes from an adult with an advanced solid tumor such as melanoma, head and neck, liver or kidney cancer. The chain carries TRBV6-4 and TRBJ2-7; possible D gene TRBD1, 6 bases. The sample was CD4+ or CD8+ T cells sorted from blood, taken in a trial of the OX40 agonist ivuxolimab. The CDR3: CASSDSGGSSYEQYF. The CDR3 region has the DNA TGTGCCAGCAGTGACTCAGGGGGTAGCTCCTACGAGCAGTACTTC.